Listed here is a single T cell receptor beta chain. What it binds is not known. Germline V gene lookup returns CDR1 SGDLS and CDR2 YYNGEE. V was pared by 0 bases and J by 5 bases, with 9 bases between. The CDR3 runs to 14 residues. This specimen belongs to a study of T cell responses to AZD1222 COVID-19 vaccine. Study-level information: Some second doses came at about 4 weeks and others at about 12 weeks; these were pooled.

Study-wide results and limits: An increase in Spike-specific TCR breadth and depth was observed after two AZD1222 doses. Spike-wide coverage was observed for vaccine-associated CD4 TCRs, with dominant responses at 160-218 and 743-854.

Libraries were prepared by immunoSEQ multiplex PCR; TCRdb keeps only in-frame clonotypes and omits some of them. The sample carries 110,000 to 150,000 clones, 85% to 95% recorded once. The receptor comes from an adult in good health. J is TRBJ2-1 and V is TRBV9, with D unclear. This specimen was peripheral blood, taken on day 0 of AZD1222 vaccination. DNA for the CDR3: TGTGCCAGCAGCGTAGACTTATCCGACAATGAGCAGTTCTTC. Protein product: CASSVDLSDNEQFF. Filled out from reference TRBV9 and TRBJ2-1, the complete variable domain reads DSGVTQTPKHLITATGQRVTLRCSPRSGDLSVYWYQQSLDQGLQFLIQYYNGEERAKGNILERFSAQQFPDLHSELNLSSLELGDSALYFCASSVDLSDNEQFFGPGTRLTVL.